This T cell receptor (beta chain) derives from a study of T cell clones after liver transplantation. Study information: TCRbeta sequencing after a pre-transplant mixed lymphocyte reaction identified graft-donor-reactive clones, later tracked in post-transplant blood. Tolerant meant at least one year fully off immunosuppression without liver enzymes above twice normal. Study-level findings and limits: Low donor cell numbers restricted donor-reactive repertoire measurement in a couple of subjects. Small, mixed patient groups and varying post-transplant times limit these conclusions.

On this clone itself: Antigen: not known.

Trimming shortened V by 0 bases and J by 6 bases, and 12 bases separated the two germline ends. The CDR3 covers 14 residues. Germline assignment: CDR1 SGHNT and CDR2 YYREEE (reference sequence). TCRdb keeps only in-frame clones here, not all; method: immunoSEQ multiplex PCR. The sample lists some 110,000 clones; about 81% were seen once. V and J are TRBV5-4 and TRBJ1-1, with a possible D match to TRBD1 (6 bases). This clonotype originated in a human donor who received a liver transplant. Source: CD4+ T cells from blood, taken before liver transplant. Here the CDR3 reads CASSLEDSWSEAFF. The CDR3 DNA follows: TGTGCCAGCAGCTTGGAGGACAGCTGGTCTGAAGCTTTCTTT.